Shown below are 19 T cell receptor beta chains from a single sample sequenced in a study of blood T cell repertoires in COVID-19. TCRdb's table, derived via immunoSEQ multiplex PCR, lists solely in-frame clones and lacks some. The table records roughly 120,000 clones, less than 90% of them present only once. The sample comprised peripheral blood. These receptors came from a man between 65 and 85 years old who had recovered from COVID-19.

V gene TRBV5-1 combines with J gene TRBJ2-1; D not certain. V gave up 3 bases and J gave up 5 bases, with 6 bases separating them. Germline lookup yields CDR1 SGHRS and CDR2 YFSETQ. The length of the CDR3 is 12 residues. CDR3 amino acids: CASSWPDNEQFF. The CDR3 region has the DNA TGCGCCAGCAGCTGGCCCGACAATGAGCAGTTCTTC.

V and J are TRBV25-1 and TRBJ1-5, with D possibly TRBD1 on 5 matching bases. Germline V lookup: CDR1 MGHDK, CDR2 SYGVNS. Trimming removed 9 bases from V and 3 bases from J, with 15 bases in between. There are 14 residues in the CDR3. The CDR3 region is CASQGQTSNQPQHF. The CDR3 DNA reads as TGTGCCAGTCAGGGTCAGACTTCCAATCAGCCCCAGCATTTT.

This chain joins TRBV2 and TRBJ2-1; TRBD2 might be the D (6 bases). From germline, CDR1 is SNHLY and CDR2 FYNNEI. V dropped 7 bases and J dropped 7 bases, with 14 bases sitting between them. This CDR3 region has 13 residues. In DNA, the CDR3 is TGTGCCAGCAACCGGGAGATAGGGAATGAGCAGTTCTTC. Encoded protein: CASNREIGNEQFF. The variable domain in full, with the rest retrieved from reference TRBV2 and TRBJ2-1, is EPEVTQTPSHQVTQMGQEVILRCVPISNHLYFYWYRQILGQKVEFLVSFYNNEISEKSEIFDDQFSVERPDGSNFTLKIRSTKLEDSAMYFCASNREIGNEQFFGPGTRLTVL.

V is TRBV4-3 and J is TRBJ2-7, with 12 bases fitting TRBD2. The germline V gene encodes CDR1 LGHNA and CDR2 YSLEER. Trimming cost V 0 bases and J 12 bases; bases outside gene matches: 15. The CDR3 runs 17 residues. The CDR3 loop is CASSQDLAGGPNPSRYF. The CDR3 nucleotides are TGCGCCAGCAGCCAAGATCTAGCGGGAGGGCCTAATCCGAGCAGGTACTTC.

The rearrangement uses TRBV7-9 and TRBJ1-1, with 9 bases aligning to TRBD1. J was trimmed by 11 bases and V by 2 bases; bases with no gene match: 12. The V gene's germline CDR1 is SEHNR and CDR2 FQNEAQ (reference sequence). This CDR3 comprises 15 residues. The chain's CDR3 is CASSLLRTGAISAFF. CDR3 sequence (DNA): TGTGCCAGCAGCTTACTAAGGACAGGGGCCATCTCCGCTTTCTTT.

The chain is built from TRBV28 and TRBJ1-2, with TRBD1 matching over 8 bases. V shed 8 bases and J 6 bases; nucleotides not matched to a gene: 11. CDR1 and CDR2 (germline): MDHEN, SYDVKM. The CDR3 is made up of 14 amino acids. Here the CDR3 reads CASLDVQGAHGYTF. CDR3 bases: TGTGCCAGCCTCGATGTCCAGGGGGCTCATGGCTACACCTTC.

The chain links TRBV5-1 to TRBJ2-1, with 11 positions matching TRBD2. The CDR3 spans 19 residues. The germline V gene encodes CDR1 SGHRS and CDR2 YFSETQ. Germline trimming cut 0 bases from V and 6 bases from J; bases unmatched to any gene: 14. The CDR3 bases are TGCGCCAGCAGCTTGGCTGTTCTAGCGGGAGGAAGGGGGGGCAATGAGCAGTTCTTC. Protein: CASSLAVLAGGRGGNEQFF.

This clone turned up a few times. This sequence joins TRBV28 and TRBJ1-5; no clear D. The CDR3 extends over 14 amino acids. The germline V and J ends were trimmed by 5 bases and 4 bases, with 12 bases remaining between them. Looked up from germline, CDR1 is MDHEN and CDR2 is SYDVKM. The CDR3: CASSGLSDNQPQHF. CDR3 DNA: TGTGCCAGCAGTGGGCTGTCAGATAATCAGCCCCAGCATTTT.

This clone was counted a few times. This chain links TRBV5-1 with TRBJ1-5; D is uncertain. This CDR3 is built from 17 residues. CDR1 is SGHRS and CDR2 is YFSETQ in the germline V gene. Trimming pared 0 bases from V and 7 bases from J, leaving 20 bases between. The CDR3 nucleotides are TGCGCCAGCAGCTTGGACGGGCGGGGAGAGTTAGGCCAGCCCCAGCATTTT. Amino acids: CASSLDGRGELGQPQHF.

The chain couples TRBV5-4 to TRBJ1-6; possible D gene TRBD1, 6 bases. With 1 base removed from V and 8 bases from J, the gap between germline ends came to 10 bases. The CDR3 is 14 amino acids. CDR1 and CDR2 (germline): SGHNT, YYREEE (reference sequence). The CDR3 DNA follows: TGTGCCAGCAGCTTGCAGGGGTCCGATTCACCCCTCCACTTT. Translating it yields CASSLQGSDSPLHF.

In nucleotides, the CDR3 is TGTGCCTGGACCGGGACAGGTTCTTCCTCTGGAAACACCATATATTTT. Its translation: CAWTGTGSSSGNTIYF. V is TRBV30 and J is TRBJ1-3, with TRBD1 matching 8 bases. CDR1 is GTSNPN, CDR2 SVGIG, per germline (reference sequence). J was trimmed by 0 bases and V by 4 bases; bases with no gene match: 8. The CDR3 is 16 residues long.

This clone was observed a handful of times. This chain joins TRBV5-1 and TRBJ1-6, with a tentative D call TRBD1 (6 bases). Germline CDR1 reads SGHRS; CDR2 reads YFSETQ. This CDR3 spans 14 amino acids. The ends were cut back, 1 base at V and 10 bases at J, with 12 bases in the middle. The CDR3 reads CASSLLTGESPLHF. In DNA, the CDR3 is TGCGCCAGCAGCTTGTTGACAGGAGAGTCACCCCTCCACTTT. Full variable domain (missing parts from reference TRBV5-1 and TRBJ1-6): KAGVTQTPRYLIKTRGQQVTLSCSPISGHRSVSWYQQTPGQGLQFLFEYFSETQRNKGNFPGRFSGRQFSNSRSEMNVSTLELGDSALYLCASSLLTGESPLHFGNGTRLTVT.

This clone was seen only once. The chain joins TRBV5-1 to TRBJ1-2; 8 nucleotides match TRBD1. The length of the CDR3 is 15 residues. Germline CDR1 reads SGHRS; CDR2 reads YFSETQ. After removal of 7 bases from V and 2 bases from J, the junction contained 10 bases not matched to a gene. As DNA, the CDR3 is TGCGCCAGCCGGGACAGGACCCACTGGAACTATGGCTACACCTTC. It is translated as CASRDRTHWNYGYTF.

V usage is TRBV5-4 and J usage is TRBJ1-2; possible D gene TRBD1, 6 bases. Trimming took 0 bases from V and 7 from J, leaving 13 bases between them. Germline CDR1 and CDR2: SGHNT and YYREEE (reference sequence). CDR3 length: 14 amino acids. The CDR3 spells CASSLGRGQIGYTF. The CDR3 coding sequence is TGTGCCAGCAGCTTGGGGCGGGGGCAGATTGGCTACACCTTC.

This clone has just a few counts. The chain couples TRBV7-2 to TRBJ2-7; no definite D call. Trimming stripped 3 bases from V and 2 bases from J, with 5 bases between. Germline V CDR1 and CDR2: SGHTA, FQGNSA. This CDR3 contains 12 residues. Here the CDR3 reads CASSLRPYEQYF. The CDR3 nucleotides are TGTGCCAGCAGCTTGCGGCCCTACGAGCAGTACTTC.

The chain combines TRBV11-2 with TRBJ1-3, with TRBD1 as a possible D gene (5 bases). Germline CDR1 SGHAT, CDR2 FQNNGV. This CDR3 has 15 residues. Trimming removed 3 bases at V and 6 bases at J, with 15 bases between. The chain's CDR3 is CASSLRGQGQNTIYF. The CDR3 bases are TGTGCCAGCAGCTTGCGTGGGCAGGGTCAAAACACCATATATTTT. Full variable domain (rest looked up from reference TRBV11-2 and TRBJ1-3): EAGVAQSPRYKIIEKRQSVAFWCNPISGHATLYWYQQILGQGPKLLIQFQNNGVVDDSQLPKDRFSAERLKGVDSTLKIQPAKLEDSAVYLCASSLRGQGQNTIYFGEGSWLTVV.

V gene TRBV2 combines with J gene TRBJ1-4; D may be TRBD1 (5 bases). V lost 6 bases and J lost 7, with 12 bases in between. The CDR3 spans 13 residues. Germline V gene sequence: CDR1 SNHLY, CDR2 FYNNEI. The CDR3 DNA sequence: TGTGCCAGCAGACGGGAGAGGGGTGAAAAACTGTTTTTT. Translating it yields CASRRERGEKLFF.

The CDR3 DNA follows: TGTGCCAGCAGTTTACAGGGCCCGGGCATCTATGGCTACACCTTC. Translated, it gives CASSLQGPGIYGYTF. The chain carries TRBV28 and TRBJ1-2, with D perhaps matching TRBD1 (5 bases). Germline V gene data show CDR1 as MDHEN and CDR2 as SYDVKM. Trimming shortened V by 2 bases and J by 4 bases, and 14 bases separated the two germline ends. This CDR3 region has 15 residues.

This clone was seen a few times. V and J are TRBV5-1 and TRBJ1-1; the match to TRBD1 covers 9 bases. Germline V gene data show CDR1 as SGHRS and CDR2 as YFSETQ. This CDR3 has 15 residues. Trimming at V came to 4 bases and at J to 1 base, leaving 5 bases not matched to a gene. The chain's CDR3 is CASSPYRGPNTEAFF. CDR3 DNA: TGCGCCAGCAGCCCCTACAGGGGGCCGAACACTGAAGCTTTCTTT.